Presented here are 16 T cell receptor beta chains from one specimen sequenced in a study of shared T cell receptors in the human thymus. This table comes from immunoSEQ multiplex PCR, and its TCRdb copy is limited to in-frame clones, with some not included. The sample yields fewer than 700,000 clones, more than 75% seen once. A further study also used this sample, focusing on human thymus T cells.

What was sequenced was thymocytes. These receptor sequences come from a boy under two years old with a congenital heart defect.

This clone showed up just once. The genes are TRBV10-3 and TRBJ2-1, with D possibly being TRBD2 (7 bases). Trimming cost V 4 bases and J 5 bases, with 12 bases left between them. Per germline, CDR1 ENHRY and CDR2 SYGVKD. The CDR3 totals 14 residues. CDR3 sequence reads: CAISGGGHHNEQFF. DNA for the CDR3: TGTGCCATCAGTGGGGGGGGACACCACAATGAGCAGTTCTTC.

The chain is built from TRBV29-1 and TRBJ1-2; D possibly corresponds to TRBD1 (5 bases). With 4 bases removed from V and 3 bases from J, the gap between germline ends came to 18 bases. The CDR3 covers 15 residues. Looked up from germline, CDR1 is SQVTM and CDR2 is ANQGSEA. CDR3 nucleotide sequence: TGCAGCGTTGCCCCAGGGATCTTTTTAGACTATGGCTACACCTTC. This sequence encodes CSVAPGIFLDYGYTF.

The rearrangement links TRBV4-3 to TRBJ2-2; 9 bases map to TRBD2. The length of the CDR3 is 17 residues. The V gene's germline CDR1 is LGHNA and CDR2 YSLEER. The V segment lost 0 bases and the J segment 7 bases; nucleotides outside the gene matches: 9. The chain's CDR3 is CASSQEVSGRKGGELFF. The CDR3 nucleotides read TGCGCCAGCAGCCAAGAAGTTAGCGGGAGAAAAGGCGGGGAGCTGTTTTTT.

The CDR3, as DNA: TGTGCCACCAGCAGAATCCGGGACAGGGGGGGATCCTACGAGCAGTACTTC. It translates to CATSRIRDRGGSYEQYF. This chain links TRBV15 with TRBJ2-7; TRBD1 matches at 11 bases. V gave up 2 bases and J gave up 1 base; unmatched junction bases: 7. The CDR3 contains 17 residues. Germline CDR1 is LNHNV and CDR2 is YYDKDF (reference sequence).

The V and J genes are TRBV6-1 and TRBJ2-1; TRBD2 matches at 8 bases. CDR3 size: 9 residues. Trimming took 10 bases from V and 14 from J; bases not matched to a gene: 4. Germline values: CDR1 MNHNS, CDR2 SASEGT. CDR3: CAIGREEFF. The CDR3 DNA reads TGTGCCATCGGGCGGGAGGAGTTCTTC.

The CDR3 protein is CASSEWAPGEQYF. CDR3 bases: TGTGCCAGCAGTGAATGGGCCCCTGGGGAGCAGTACTTC. This chain uses TRBV25-1 with TRBJ2-7, with D hard to call. The CDR3 is 13 residues long. CDR1 is MGHDK and CDR2 is SYGVNS in the germline V gene. V was clipped by 1 base and J by 7 bases, with 11 bases between them.

The rearrangement links TRBV12-2 to TRBJ2-7; TRBD2 was called by the table and not checked on the DNA. TRBV12-2 is described as a pseudogene. This CDR3 has 17 residues. CDR3 in amino acids: CASRTRPLAGHNYEQYF. The CDR3 region has the DNA TGTGCAAGTCGTACCCGCCCACTAGCGGGTCATAACTACGAGCAGTACTTC.

V and J are TRBV6-5 and TRBJ2-1; perhaps TRBD2 as D (6 bases). V was cut by 4 bases and J by 8 bases, with 15 bases left in between. Germline V lookup: CDR1 MNHEY, CDR2 SVGAGI. The CDR3 is 14 residues long. As DNA, the CDR3 is TGTGCCAGCAGTTGGAGGGACGGGGAAGATGAGCAGTTCTTC. Translated: CASSWRDGEDEQFF.

The chain has TRBV4-3 and TRBJ2-1; 7 positions agree with TRBD2. This CDR3 region has 16 residues. V gave up 0 bases and J gave up 5 bases; unmatched junction bases: 7. CDR1 and CDR2 (germline): LGHNA, YSLEER. The CDR3 loop reads CASSQEGLAEDNEQFF. CDR3 nucleotide sequence: TGCGCCAGCAGCCAAGAGGGCCTAGCGGAGGACAATGAGCAGTTCTTC.

The chain recombines TRBV5-1 with TRBJ1-1, with 10 bases lining up with TRBD1. The germline gives CDR1 SGHRS, CDR2 YFSETQ. The CDR3 has 14 amino acids. The V segment lost 4 bases and the J segment 8 bases; nucleotides outside the gene matches: 8. CDR3 residues: CASSPRDRGEEAFF. CDR3 DNA: TGCGCCAGCAGCCCCAGGGACAGGGGAGAGGAAGCTTTCTTT.

Of note for this clone: The junction shows a germline mismatch at one end, possibly a read error. This CDR3 is also generated by other DNA sequences in the sample. The V call is TRBV5-6, the J call TRBJ2-1, with 10 bases aligning to TRBD2. The CDR3 covers 18 residues. Germline V gene lookup returns CDR1 SGHDT and CDR2 YYEEEE. The CDR3 DNA sequence: TGTGCCAGCAGTTTGGCTCCGGGACTAGCGTGCGCCTACAATGAGCAGTTCTTC. Translated, it gives CASSLAPGLACAYNEQFF.

This clone was detected only once. The rearrangement links TRBV5-1 to TRBJ2-4; 13 bases match TRBD2. In germline, CDR1 is SGHRS, CDR2 YFSETQ. V gave up 3 bases and J gave up 1 base; unmatched junction bases: 7. There are 18 residues in the CDR3. The CDR3 region has the DNA TGCGCCAGCAGCTCACTAGCGGGAGGGCCTGGGGCCAAAAACATTCAGTACTTC. As protein: CASSSLAGGPGAKNIQYF.

The V call is TRBV27, the J call TRBJ1-1, with a weak D call TRBD1 (6 bases). The germline V gene encodes CDR1 MNHEY and CDR2 SMNVEV (reference sequence). Trimming took 0 bases from V and 5 from J, leaving 13 bases between them. The CDR3 has 15 residues. CDR3 bases: TGTGCCAGCAGTTTATCGATAGGGGGTTGGACTGAAGCTTTCTTT. Translation gives CASSLSIGGWTEAFF.

V usage is TRBV25-1 and J usage is TRBJ2-2; tentative D call: TRBD1 (5 bases). Germline V gene lookup returns CDR1 MGHDK and CDR2 SYGVNS. The V end lost 5 bases, the J end lost 8 bases, and 15 bases lay between the germline ends. The CDR3 contains 14 residues. CDR3: CASSIAGLAGELFF. DNA of the CDR3: TGTGCCAGCAGTATAGCAGGGCTGGCGGGGGAGCTGTTTTTT.

Worth noting for this clone: The same CDR3 arises from other DNA sequences in this sample as well. This chain connects TRBV27 to TRBJ1-1, with TRBD1 as a possible D gene (6 bases). The V end was cut by 6 bases, the J end by 4 bases, with 6 bases between. CDR3 length: 11 residues. Germline assignment: CDR1 MNHEY and CDR2 SMNVEV (reference sequence). The CDR3: CASRGGTEAFF. CDR3 in DNA: TGTGCCAGCAGAGGGGGCACTGAAGCTTTCTTT.

DNA of the CDR3: TGTGCCAGCAGCTTAGATTGGGCGGGGCGCTCCTACGAGCAGTACTTC. Its translation is CASSLDWAGRSYEQYF. The chain recombines TRBV11-2 with TRBJ2-7, with D possibly being TRBD2 (6 bases). V gave up 0 bases and J gave up 0 bases, with 12 bases separating them. This CDR3 is 16 amino acids long. Germline values: CDR1 SGHAT, CDR2 FQNNGV.